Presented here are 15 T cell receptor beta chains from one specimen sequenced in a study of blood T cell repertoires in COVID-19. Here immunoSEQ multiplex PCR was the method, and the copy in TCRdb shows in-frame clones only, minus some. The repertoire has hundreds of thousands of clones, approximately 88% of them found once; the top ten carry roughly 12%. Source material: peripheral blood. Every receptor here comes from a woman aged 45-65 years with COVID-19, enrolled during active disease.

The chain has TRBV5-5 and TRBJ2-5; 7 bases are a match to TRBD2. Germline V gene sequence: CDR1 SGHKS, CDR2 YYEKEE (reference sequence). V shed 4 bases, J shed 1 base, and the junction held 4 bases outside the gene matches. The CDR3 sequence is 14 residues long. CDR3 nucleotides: TGTGCCAGCAGCCCCTCTAGCGGCCAAGAGACCCAGTACTTC. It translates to CASSPSSGQETQYF.

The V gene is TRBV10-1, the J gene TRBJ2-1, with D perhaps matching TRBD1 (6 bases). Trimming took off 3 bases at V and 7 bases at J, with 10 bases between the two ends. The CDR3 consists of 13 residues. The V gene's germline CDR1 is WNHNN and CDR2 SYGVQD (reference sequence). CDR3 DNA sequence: TGCGCCAGCAGTGAACCCGACAGGAATGAGCAGTTCTTC. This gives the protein CASSEPDRNEQFF.

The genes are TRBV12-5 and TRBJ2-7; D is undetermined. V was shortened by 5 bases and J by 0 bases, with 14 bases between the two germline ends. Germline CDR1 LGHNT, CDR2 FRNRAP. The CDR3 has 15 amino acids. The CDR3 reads CASGLTRASSYEQYF. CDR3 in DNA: TGTGCTAGTGGTCTCACGAGAGCGAGCTCCTACGAGCAGTACTTC.

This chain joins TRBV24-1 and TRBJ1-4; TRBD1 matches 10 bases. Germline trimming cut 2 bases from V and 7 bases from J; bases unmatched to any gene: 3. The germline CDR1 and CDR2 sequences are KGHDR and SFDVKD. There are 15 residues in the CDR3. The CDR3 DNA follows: TGTGCCACCAGTGATTCCAGGGACAGGGGTGAAAAACTGTTTTTT. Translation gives CATSDSRDRGEKLFF.

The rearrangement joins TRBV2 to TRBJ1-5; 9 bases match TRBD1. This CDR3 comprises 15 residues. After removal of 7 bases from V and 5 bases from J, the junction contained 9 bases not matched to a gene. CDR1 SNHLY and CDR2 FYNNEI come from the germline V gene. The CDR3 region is CASTTDRGSDQPQHF. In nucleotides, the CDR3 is TGTGCCAGCACCACCGACAGGGGGAGCGATCAGCCCCAGCATTTT. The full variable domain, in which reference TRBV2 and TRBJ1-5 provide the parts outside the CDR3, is EPEVTQTPSHQVTQMGQEVILRCVPISNHLYFYWYRQILGQKVEFLVSFYNNEISEKSEIFDDQFSVERPDGSNFTLKIRSTKLEDSAMYFCASTTDRGSDQPQHFGDGTRLSIL.

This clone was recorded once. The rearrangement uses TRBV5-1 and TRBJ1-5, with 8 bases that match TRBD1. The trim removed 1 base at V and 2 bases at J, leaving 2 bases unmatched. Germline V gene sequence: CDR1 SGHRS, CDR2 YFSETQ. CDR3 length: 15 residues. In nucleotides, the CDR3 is TGCGCCAGCAGCTTGTCAGGGGGCCGCAATCAGCCCCAGCATTTT. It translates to CASSLSGGRNQPQHF.

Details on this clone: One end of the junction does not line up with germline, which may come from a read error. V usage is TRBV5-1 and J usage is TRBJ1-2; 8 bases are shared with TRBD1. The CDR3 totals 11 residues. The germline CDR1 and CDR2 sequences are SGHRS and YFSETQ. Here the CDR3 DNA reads TGCGCCAGCAGCTTGGAGGACAGGGTTTTCTTC. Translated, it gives CASSLEDRVFF.

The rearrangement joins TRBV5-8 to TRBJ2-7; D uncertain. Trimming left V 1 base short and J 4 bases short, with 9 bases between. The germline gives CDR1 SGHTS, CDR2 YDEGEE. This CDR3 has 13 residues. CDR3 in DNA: TGTGCCAGCAGCTTGAATAGGCGGTACGAGCAGTACTTC. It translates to CASSLNRRYEQYF.

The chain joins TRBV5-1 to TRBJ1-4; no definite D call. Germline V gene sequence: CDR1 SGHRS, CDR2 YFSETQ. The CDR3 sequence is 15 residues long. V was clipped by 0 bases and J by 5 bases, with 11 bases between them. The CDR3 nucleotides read TGCGCCAGCAGCTTGGCCGCGATGGAGAATGAAAAACTGTTTTTT. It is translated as CASSLAAMENEKLFF.

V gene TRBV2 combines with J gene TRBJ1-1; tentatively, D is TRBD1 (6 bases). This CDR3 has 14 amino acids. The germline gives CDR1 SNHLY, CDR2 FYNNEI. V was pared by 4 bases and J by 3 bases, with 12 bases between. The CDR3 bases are TGTGCCAGCAGTGTAAGACAGGTGGACACTGAAGCTTTCTTT. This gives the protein CASSVRQVDTEAFF.

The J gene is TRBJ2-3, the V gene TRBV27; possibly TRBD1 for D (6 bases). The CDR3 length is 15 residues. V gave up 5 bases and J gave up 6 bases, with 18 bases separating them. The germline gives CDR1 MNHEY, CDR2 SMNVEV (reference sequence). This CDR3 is CASSPNRVMGDTQYF. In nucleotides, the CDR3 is TGTGCCAGCAGTCCGAACAGGGTGATGGGCGATACGCAGTATTTT.

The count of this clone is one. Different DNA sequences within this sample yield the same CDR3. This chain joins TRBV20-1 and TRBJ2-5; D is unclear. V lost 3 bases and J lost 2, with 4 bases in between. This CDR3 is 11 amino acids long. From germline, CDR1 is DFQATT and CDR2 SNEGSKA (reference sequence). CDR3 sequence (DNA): TGCAGTGCTAGGAGACAAGAGACCCAGTACTTC. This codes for CSARRQETQYF.

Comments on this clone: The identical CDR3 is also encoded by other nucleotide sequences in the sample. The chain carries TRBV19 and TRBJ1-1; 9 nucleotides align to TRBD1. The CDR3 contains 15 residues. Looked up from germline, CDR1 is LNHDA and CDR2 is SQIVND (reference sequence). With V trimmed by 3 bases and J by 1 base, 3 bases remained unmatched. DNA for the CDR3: TGTGCCAGTAGTATCTGGGGACAGGGGAACACTGAAGCTTTCTTT. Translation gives CASSIWGQGNTEAFF.

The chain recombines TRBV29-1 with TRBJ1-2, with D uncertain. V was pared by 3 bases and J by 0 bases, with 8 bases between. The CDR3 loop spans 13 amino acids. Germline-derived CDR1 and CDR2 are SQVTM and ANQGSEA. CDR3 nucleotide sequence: TGCAGCGTTGAGGGCAGCTCTAACTATGGCTACACCTTC. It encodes CSVEGSSNYGYTF. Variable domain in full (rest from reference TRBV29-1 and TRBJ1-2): SAVISQKPSRDICQRGTSLTIQCQVDSQVTMMFWYRQQPGQSLTLIATANQGSEATYESGFVIDKFPISRPNLTFSTLTVSNMSPEDSSIYLCSVEGSSNYGYTFGSGTRLTVV.

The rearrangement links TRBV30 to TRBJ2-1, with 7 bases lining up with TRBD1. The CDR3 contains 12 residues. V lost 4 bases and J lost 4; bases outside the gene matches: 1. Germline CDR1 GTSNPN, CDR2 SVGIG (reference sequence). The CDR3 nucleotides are TGTGCCTGGAAGGGACAGTACAATGAGCAGTTCTTC. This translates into CAWKGQYNEQFF.